One and the same sample provided the 7 T cell receptor beta chains below, sequenced in a study of post-analysis software for immune sequencing data. These receptors' antigens are unknown. Whole-study findings and limits: Relative to controls, patients had 4 or 5 TRBV segments at higher frequency, with TRBV5-6, TRBV5-1 and TRBV20-1 among these.

Prepared TCR beta cDNA libraries contained unique molecular identifiers. Each CDR3 protein gets one entry after TCRdb re-called the PCR reads with MiXCR. This table has approximately 730,000 distinct CDR3 sequences, less than 35% appearing once. Sample: blood. Receptor source: a girl between 5 and 17 years old with multiple sclerosis.

The chain employs TRBV2 and TRBJ2-5; D might be TRBD2 (6 bases). The assigned J gene may be wrong: the sequence end matches TRBJ2-7 better. CDR1 SNHLY and CDR2 FYNNEI come from the germline V gene. The CDR3 runs 15 residues. Here the CDR3 reads CASRLEGREAYEQYF. Here the CDR3 DNA reads TGTGCCAGCCGTTTAGAGGGCAGGGAGGCCTACGAGCAGTACTTC.

CDR3 sequence (DNA): TGTGCCAGCAGCCCTCGACAAGATAATGAAAAACTGTTTTTT. This encodes CASSPRQDNEKLFF. The rearrangement joins TRBV7-9 to TRBJ1-4; D is undetermined. This CDR3 region has 14 residues. The V end lost 5 bases, the J end lost 4 bases, and 11 bases lay between the germline ends. In germline, CDR1 is SEHNR, CDR2 FQNEAQ (reference sequence). Full variable domain (missing parts from reference TRBV7-9 and TRBJ1-4): DTGVSQNPRHKITKRGQNVTFRCDPISEHNRLYWYRQTLGQGPEFLTYFQNEAQLEKSRLLSDRFSAERPKGSFSTLEIQRTEQGDSAMYLCASSPRQDNEKLFFGSGTQLSVL.

CDR3 nucleotide sequence: TGTGCTAGTGGTTCGGGAGGGGGCAGAATCACTGAAGCTTTCTTT. The encoded protein is CASGSGGGRITEAFF. The chain employs TRBV12-5 and TRBJ1-1; 7 nucleotides line up with TRBD1. The CDR3 spans 15 residues. Germline-derived CDR1 and CDR2 are LGHNT and FRNRAP. Losses at the gene ends were 4 bases for V and 4 bases for J; bases not matched to a gene: 9.

The chain has TRBV24-1 and TRBJ1-2, with D unresolved. Germline V CDR1 and CDR2: KGHDR, SFDVKD. The ends were cut back, 0 bases at V and 7 bases at J, with 11 bases in the middle. The CDR3 spans 14 residues. CDR3 DNA: TGTGCCACCAGTGATTTGCCTGGGTGCGGTGGCTACACCTTC. This encodes CATSDLPGCGGYTF.

The V call is TRBV6-5, the J call TRBJ1-2; a possible D gene is TRBD1 (6 bases). The CDR3 loop spans 15 amino acids. The V gene lost 8 bases and the J gene lost 8 bases, with 24 bases spanning the gap. CDR1 is MNHEY, CDR2 SVGAGI, per germline. The DNA for the CDR3 is TGTGCCAGCGGTAGGGGGGGTGAAAGGGACCGCGGCTACACCTTC. Encoded protein: CASGRGGERDRGYTF.

This clonotype was counted between two and nine times. The rearrangement joins TRBV12-3 or TRBV12-4 to TRBJ2-5; weak D call: TRBD1 (5 bases). The CDR3 runs 15 residues. The V and J ends lost 5 bases and 4 bases respectively, with 17 bases between them. In DNA form, the CDR3 reads TGTGCCAGCAGTCCCTATCAGGGATTCGGAGAGACCCAGTACTTC. Encoded protein: CASSPYQGFGETQYF.

Only a few counts were recorded for this clonotype. V gene TRBV3-1 combines with J gene TRBJ2-4; D call uncertain. This CDR3 has 14 residues. Germline V gene sequence: CDR1 LGHDT, CDR2 YNNKEL (reference sequence). V shed 3 bases and J shed 5 bases, with 11 bases lying between them. In nucleotides, the CDR3 is TGTGCCAGCAGCCAGGGTTTTGCGGAAAACATTCAGTACTTC. This sequence encodes CASSQGFAENIQYF.